The 25 T cell receptor beta chains below were found in one sample sequenced in a study of blood T cell repertoires in COVID-19. Here immunoSEQ multiplex PCR was the method, and the copy in TCRdb shows in-frame clones only, minus some. The table lists 99,000 or so clones, around 90% of them singletons. Sequencing was done on a sample of peripheral blood. The source is a human donor in a cohort sampled during active COVID-19.

V and J are TRBV20-1 and TRBJ2-7; 8 bases are a match to TRBD2. Looked up from germline, CDR1 is DFQATT and CDR2 is SNEGSKA (reference sequence). Trimming cost V 3 bases and J 0 bases; bases outside gene matches: 16. The length of the CDR3 is 18 residues. The CDR3 is CSASRGFSGIQRSYEQYF. CDR3 in DNA: TGCAGTGCTAGTAGGGGGTTTAGCGGGATTCAGCGCTCCTACGAGCAGTACTTC.

This sequence joins TRBV4-1 and TRBJ2-4; 8 nucleotides agree with TRBD1. The CDR3 covers 15 residues. The junction had 7 bases not matched to a gene; V was cut back by 3 bases and J by 6 bases. Germline loops: CDR1 MGHRA, CDR2 YSYEKL. CDR3 nucleotides: TGCGCCAGCAGCCAGATGCCCAGGGGGCGAAACATTCAGTACTTC. Its protein is CASSQMPRGRNIQYF.

The chain has TRBV5-1 and TRBJ1-3, with 8 bases aligning to TRBD1. Looked up from germline, CDR1 is SGHRS and CDR2 is YFSETQ. Losses at the gene ends were 4 bases for V and 3 bases for J; bases not matched to a gene: 6. The CDR3 covers 15 residues. This CDR3 reads CASSTAGGYGNTIYF. CDR3 nucleotide sequence: TGCGCCAGCAGCACAGCAGGGGGCTATGGAAACACCATATATTTT.

The gene calls are TRBV7-3 and TRBJ2-1; D remains unclear. CDR3 length equals 13 residues. V shed 4 bases and J shed 0 bases, with 4 bases lying between them. The germline V gene has CDR1 SGHTA and CDR2 FQGTGA. CDR3: CASSSSSYNEQFF. Written as DNA, the CDR3 is TGTGCCAGCAGCTCCAGCTCCTACAATGAGCAGTTCTTC.

V gene TRBV18 combines with J gene TRBJ2-7; D possibly corresponds to TRBD2 (5 bases). CDR1 is KGHSH and CDR2 is LQKENI in the germline V gene. The germline V and J ends were trimmed by 2 bases and 4 bases, with 15 bases remaining between them. The CDR3 spans 15 residues. The CDR3 nucleotides read TGTGCCAGCTCACCAAAAGAGGGTAAAGGTTACGAGCAGTACTTC. This sequence encodes CASSPKEGKGYEQYF.

V gene TRBV7-9 combines with J gene TRBJ2-7; weak D call: TRBD1 (6 bases). Trimming took off 5 bases at V and 1 base at J, with 27 bases between the two ends. The CDR3 sequence is 19 residues long. Germline CDR1 reads SEHNR; CDR2 reads FQNEAQ (reference sequence). CDR3 bases: TGTGCCAGCAGCGATCTCAGGGGTCCTGCCACCTCTTCGTCCTACGAGCAGTACTTC. Residues: CASSDLRGPATSSSYEQYF.

V is TRBV18 and J is TRBJ2-1, with 9 bases that match TRBD2. The CDR3 is 15 residues long. V lost 2 bases, J lost 10 bases, and 9 bases stayed unmatched. Germline V lookup: CDR1 KGHSH, CDR2 LQKENI. The CDR3 region has the DNA TGTGCCAGCTCACCATTAGCGGGAGCCTCAGGGGAGCAGTTCTTC. Translating it yields CASSPLAGASGEQFF.

The V gene is TRBV19, the J gene TRBJ2-2, with 8 positions matching TRBD1. The CDR3 sequence is 15 residues long. In germline, CDR1 is LNHDA, CDR2 SQIVND (reference sequence). After removal of 4 bases from V and 3 bases from J, the junction contained 4 bases not matched to a gene. The CDR3 DNA is TGTGCCAGTAGTAGGGACAGGTTAGACACCGGGGAGCTGTTTTTT. Protein sequence: CASSRDRLDTGELFF.

This clone came up once. The rearrangement joins TRBV14 to TRBJ2-3, with 9 bases fitting TRBD2. The trim removed 1 base at V and 5 bases at J, leaving 7 bases unmatched. CDR3 length: 16 residues. CDR1 is SGHDN and CDR2 is FVKESK in the germline V gene. This CDR3 is CASSQGRREGLDTQYF. The CDR3 DNA sequence: TGTGCCAGCAGCCAAGGTCGGCGGGAGGGCCTAGATACGCAGTATTTT.

This clone was picked up one time. The rearrangement uses TRBV2 and TRBJ2-5; 7 bases agree with TRBD2. V shed 8 bases, J shed 5 bases, and the junction held 8 bases outside the gene matches. The CDR3 has 13 residues. From germline, CDR1 is SNHLY and CDR2 FYNNEI. The CDR3 DNA reads TGTGCCAGCCAGCGCGGGAGCGGCGAGACCCAGTACTTC. Translated, it gives CASQRGSGETQYF. Supplemented by reference TRBV2 and TRBJ2-5, the full variable domain reads EPEVTQTPSHQVTQMGQEVILRCVPISNHLYFYWYRQILGQKVEFLVSFYNNEISEKSEIFDDQFSVERPDGSNFTLKIRSTKLEDSAMYFCASQRGSGETQYFGPGTRLLVL.

The chain joins TRBV10-3 to TRBJ1-1; possible D gene TRBD1, 6 bases. The CDR3 extends over 14 amino acids. CDR1 is ENHRY and CDR2 is SYGVKD in the germline V gene. Trimming shortened V by 6 bases and J by 0 bases, and 11 bases separated the two germline ends. The CDR3 here is CAISPDSLNTEAFF. Written as DNA, the CDR3 is TGTGCCATCAGCCCGGACAGCCTGAACACTGAAGCTTTCTTT.

This chain joins TRBV3-1 (or the pseudogene TRBV3-2) and TRBJ2-7; 7 bases fit TRBD2. This CDR3 is built from 17 residues. V lost 1 base to trimming and J lost 2 bases; unmatched junction nucleotides: 11. The germline gives CDR1 LGHDT, CDR2 YNNKEL (reference sequence). DNA of the CDR3: TGTGCCAGCAGCCAAGCGGCTGGGACTACCGCCCCCTACGAGCAGTACTTC. Its translation is CASSQAAGTTAPYEQYF.

The chain couples TRBV14 to TRBJ2-1; D may be TRBD1 (5 bases). Germline assignment: CDR1 SGHDN and CDR2 FVKESK. V lost 4 bases and J 4 bases, leaving 8 bases between the germline ends. The CDR3 totals 13 residues. The CDR3 bases are TGTGCCAGCAGCCCCGACAGATACAATGAGCAGTTCTTC. Amino acids: CASSPDRYNEQFF. The variable domain in full, completed from reference TRBV14 and TRBJ2-1, reads EAGVTQFPSHSVIEKGQTVTLRCDPISGHDNLYWYRRVMGKEIKFLLHFVKESKQDESGMPNNRFLAERTGGTYSTLKVQPAELEDSGVYFCASSPDRYNEQFFGPGTRLTVL.

The chain links TRBV2 to TRBJ2-5; D not certain. V was shortened by 4 bases and J by 4 bases, with 7 bases between the two germline ends. CDR1 is SNHLY and CDR2 is FYNNEI in the germline V gene. This CDR3 has 12 residues. The CDR3 loop is CASSGHLETQYF. CDR3 bases: TGTGCCAGCAGTGGGCACCTAGAGACCCAGTACTTC.

This clone turned up a few times. This chain uses TRBV19 with TRBJ2-7, with TRBD1 matching 10 bases. The CDR3 spans 14 residues. CDR1 is LNHDA, CDR2 SQIVND, per germline (reference sequence). V trimming: 5 bases; J trimming: 7 bases; junction bases outside the gene matches: 8. The CDR3 loop reads CASSSDRGRREQYF. The CDR3 nucleotides read TGTGCCAGTAGTTCTGACAGGGGGCGGAGGGAGCAGTACTTC.

The V call is TRBV19, the J call TRBJ2-5; D not certain. The CDR3 spans 13 residues. In germline, CDR1 is LNHDA, CDR2 SQIVND (reference sequence). V was trimmed by 3 bases and J by 2 bases, leaving 7 bases between them. The CDR3 nucleotides are TGTGCCAGTAGTATTTCCTTTCAAGAGACCCAGTACTTC. Amino acid sequence: CASSISFQETQYF. The full variable domain, with the rest looked up from reference TRBV19 and TRBJ2-5, is DGGITQSPKYLFRKEGQNVTLSCEQNLNHDAMYWYRQDPGQGLRLIYYSQIVNDFQKGDIAEGYSVSREKKESFPLTVTSAQKNPTAFYLCASSISFQETQYFGPGTRLLVL.

The genes are TRBV20-1 and TRBJ2-7; a weak D match, TRBD1 (5 bases). The CDR3 totals 11 residues. Germline V CDR1 and CDR2: DFQATT, SNEGSKA (reference sequence). V lost 4 bases to trimming and J lost 2 bases, with 6 bases between them. CDR3 sequence (DNA): TGCAGTGCTACGGACACCTACGAGCAGTACTTC. Protein sequence: CSATDTYEQYF.

The rearrangement uses TRBV28 and TRBJ1-1; TRBD1 matches 7 bases. Germline V gene lookup returns CDR1 MDHEN and CDR2 SYDVKM. V trimming: 4 bases; J trimming: 1 base; junction bases outside the gene matches: 9. The CDR3 is 16 residues long. This CDR3 is CASSSEAGGKNTEAFF. As DNA, the CDR3 is TGTGCCAGCAGTTCGGAGGCAGGGGGAAAGAACACTGAAGCTTTCTTT.

The chain recombines TRBV5-6 with TRBJ1-2; perhaps TRBD1 as D (5 bases). V shed 6 bases and J shed 2 bases, with 17 bases lying between them. CDR1 and CDR2 from the germline V gene are SGHDT and YYEEEE. CDR3 length: 15 amino acids. The CDR3 spells CASTFAGKINYGYTF. The CDR3 nucleotides read TGTGCCAGCACCTTTGCAGGGAAAATAAACTATGGCTACACCTTC.

The chain joins TRBV2 to TRBJ2-7; 8 nucleotides match TRBD2. Germline V gene data show CDR1 as SNHLY and CDR2 as FYNNEI. This CDR3 has 14 residues. V lost 10 bases to trimming and J lost 6 bases; unmatched junction nucleotides: 14. The CDR3 nucleotides are TGTGCCACCCGGGCAGATCTAGCGGGCAGCGAGCAGTACTTC. Translating gives CATRADLAGSEQYF. Full variable domain (missing parts from reference TRBV2 and TRBJ2-7): EPEVTQTPSHQVTQMGQEVILRCVPISNHLYFYWYRQILGQKVEFLVSFYNNEISEKSEIFDDQFSVERPDGSNFTLKIRSTKLEDSAMYFCATRADLAGSEQYFGPGTRLTVT.

This rearrangement joins TRBV9 to TRBJ2-3, with TRBD1 matching 7 bases. V gave up 3 bases and J gave up 2 bases; unmatched junction bases: 6. Germline CDR1 is SGDLS and CDR2 is YYNGEE. The CDR3 is 15 residues long. CDR3 amino acids: CASSAQTGNTDTQYF. The CDR3 DNA reads TGTGCCAGCAGCGCCCAGACAGGGAACACAGATACGCAGTATTTT. Drawing the rest from reference TRBV9 and TRBJ2-3, the complete variable domain is DSGVTQTPKHLITATGQRVTLRCSPRSGDLSVYWYQQSLDQGLQFLIQYYNGEERAKGNILERFSAQQFPDLHSELNLSSLELGDSALYFCASSAQTGNTDTQYFGPGTRLTVL.

This clone showed up just a few times. The chain employs TRBV6-1 and TRBJ1-5; no clear D gene. Germline assignment: CDR1 MNHNS and CDR2 SASEGT. V gave up 2 bases and J gave up 5 bases, with 13 bases separating them. This CDR3 is built from 15 residues. Here the CDR3 DNA reads TGTGCCAGCAGTGAAAATGGGGAGGGATATCAGCCCCAGCATTTT. It encodes CASSENGEGYQPQHF.

This chain links TRBV2 with TRBJ2-2, with D possibly matching TRBD1 (6 bases). V lost 4 bases and J lost 2, with 14 bases in between. The CDR3 extends over 16 amino acids. The germline V gene encodes CDR1 SNHLY and CDR2 FYNNEI. CDR3 bases: TGTGCCAGCAGTGGTCAGGGGTCAACAAACACCGGGGAGCTGTTTTTT. Residues: CASSGQGSTNTGELFF.

The chain carries TRBV4-2 and TRBJ2-7; TRBD1 is a possible D gene (5 bases). The CDR3 is made up of 17 amino acids. V dropped 5 bases and J dropped 5 bases, with 25 bases sitting between them. CDR1 and CDR2 (germline): LGHNA, YNFKEQ. As DNA, the CDR3 is TGTGCCAGCAGCTCCAGACCCTCGCCAGGGTTGTTCCACGAGCAGTACTTC. It encodes CASSSRPSPGLFHEQYF.

This chain links TRBV2 with TRBJ2-1; 7 bases are a match to TRBD2. Germline trimming cut 2 bases from V and 6 bases from J; bases unmatched to any gene: 16. Germline V gene data show CDR1 as SNHLY and CDR2 as FYNNEI. The CDR3 runs to 18 residues. The CDR3 DNA reads as TGTGCCAGCAGTGAAAGGTGGGCGGGAGCGCCTGGGGGCAATGAGCAGTTCTTC. Translating it yields CASSERWAGAPGGNEQFF.